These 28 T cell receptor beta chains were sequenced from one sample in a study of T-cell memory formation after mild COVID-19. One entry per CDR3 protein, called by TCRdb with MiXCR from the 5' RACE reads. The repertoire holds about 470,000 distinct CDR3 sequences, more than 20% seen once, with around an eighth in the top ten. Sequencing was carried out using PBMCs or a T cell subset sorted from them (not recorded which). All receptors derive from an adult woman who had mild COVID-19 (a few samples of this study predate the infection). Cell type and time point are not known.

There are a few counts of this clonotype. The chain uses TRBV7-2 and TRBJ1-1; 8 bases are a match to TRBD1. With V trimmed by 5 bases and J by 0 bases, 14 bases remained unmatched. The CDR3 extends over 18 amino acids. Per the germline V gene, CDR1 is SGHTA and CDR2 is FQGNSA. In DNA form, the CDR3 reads TGTGCCAGCAGCCGCCGGACAGGGCTGAGCCACATGAACACTGAAGCTTTCTTT. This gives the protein CASSRRTGLSHMNTEAFF.

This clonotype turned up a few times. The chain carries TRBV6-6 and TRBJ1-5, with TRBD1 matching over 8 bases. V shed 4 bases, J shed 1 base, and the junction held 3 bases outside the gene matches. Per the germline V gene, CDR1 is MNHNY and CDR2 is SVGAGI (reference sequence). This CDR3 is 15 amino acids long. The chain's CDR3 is CASSSRQGSNQPQHF. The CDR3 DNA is TGTGCCAGCAGTTCACGACAGGGGAGCAATCAGCCCCAGCATTTT.

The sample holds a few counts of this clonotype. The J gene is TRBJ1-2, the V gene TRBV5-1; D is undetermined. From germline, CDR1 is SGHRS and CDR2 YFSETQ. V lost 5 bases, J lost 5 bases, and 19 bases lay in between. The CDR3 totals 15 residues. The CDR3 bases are TGCGCCAGCAGTCCAATCGACCCCTCACTGTATGGCTACACCTTC. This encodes CASSPIDPSLYGYTF.

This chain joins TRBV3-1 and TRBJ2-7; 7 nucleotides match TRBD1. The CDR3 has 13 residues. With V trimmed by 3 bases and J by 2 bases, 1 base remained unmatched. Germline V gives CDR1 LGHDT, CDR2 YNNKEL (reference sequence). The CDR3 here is CASSQGQTYEQYF. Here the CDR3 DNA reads TGTGCCAGCAGCCAGGGACAGACCTACGAGCAGTACTTC.

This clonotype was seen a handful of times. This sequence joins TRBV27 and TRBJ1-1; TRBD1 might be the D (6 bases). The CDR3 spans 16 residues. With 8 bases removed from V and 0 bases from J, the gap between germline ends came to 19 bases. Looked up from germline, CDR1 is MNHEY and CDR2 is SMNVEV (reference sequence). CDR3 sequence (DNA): TGTGCCAGCCATGATATCGGGGGGCGAATGAACACTGAAGCTTTCTTT. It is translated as CASHDIGGRMNTEAFF.

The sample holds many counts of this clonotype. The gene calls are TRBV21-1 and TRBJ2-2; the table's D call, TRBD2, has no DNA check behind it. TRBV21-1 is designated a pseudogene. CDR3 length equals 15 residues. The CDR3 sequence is CASSGRIRNTGELFF. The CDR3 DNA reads TGTGCCAGCAGCGGGAGGATCCGGAACACCGGGGAGCTGTTTTTT.

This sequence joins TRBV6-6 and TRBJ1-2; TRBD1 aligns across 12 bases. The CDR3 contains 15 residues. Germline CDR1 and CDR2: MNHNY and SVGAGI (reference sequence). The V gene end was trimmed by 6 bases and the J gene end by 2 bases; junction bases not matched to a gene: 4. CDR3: CASREGTGGNYGYTF. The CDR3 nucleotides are TGTGCCAGCAGGGAGGGGACAGGGGGCAACTATGGCTACACCTTC.

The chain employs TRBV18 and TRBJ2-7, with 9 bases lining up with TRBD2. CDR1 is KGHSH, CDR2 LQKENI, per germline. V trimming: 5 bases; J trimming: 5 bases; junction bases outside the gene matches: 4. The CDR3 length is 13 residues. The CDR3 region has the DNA TGTGCCAGCTCAGCGGGAGGGCCGAACGAGCAGTACTTC. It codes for CASSAGGPNEQYF.

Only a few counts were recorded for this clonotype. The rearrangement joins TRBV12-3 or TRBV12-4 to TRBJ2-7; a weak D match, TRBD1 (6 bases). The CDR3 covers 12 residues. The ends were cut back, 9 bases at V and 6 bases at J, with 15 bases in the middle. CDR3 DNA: TGTGCCAGTCAGAGGGGGAATGGCGAGCAGTACTTC. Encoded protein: CASQRGNGEQYF.

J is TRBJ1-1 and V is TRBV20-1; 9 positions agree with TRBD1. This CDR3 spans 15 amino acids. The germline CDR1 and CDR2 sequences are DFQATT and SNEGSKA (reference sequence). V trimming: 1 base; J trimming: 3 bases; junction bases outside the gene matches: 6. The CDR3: CSARGGRQGDTEAFF. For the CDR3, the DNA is TGCAGTGCTAGAGGTGGGAGACAGGGGGACACTGAAGCTTTCTTT.

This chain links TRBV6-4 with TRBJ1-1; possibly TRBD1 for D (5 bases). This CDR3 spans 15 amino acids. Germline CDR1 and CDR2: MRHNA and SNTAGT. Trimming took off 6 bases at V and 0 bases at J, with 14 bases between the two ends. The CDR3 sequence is CASRQDPRMNTEAFF. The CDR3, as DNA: TGTGCCAGCAGACAGGATCCGAGAATGAACACTGAAGCTTTCTTT.

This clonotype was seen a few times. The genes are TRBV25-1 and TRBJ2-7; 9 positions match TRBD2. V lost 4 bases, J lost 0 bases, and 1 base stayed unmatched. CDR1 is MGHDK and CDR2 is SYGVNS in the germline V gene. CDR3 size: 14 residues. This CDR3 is CASSGSGGSYEQYF. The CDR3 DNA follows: TGTGCCAGCAGTGGTAGCGGGGGCTCCTACGAGCAGTACTTC.

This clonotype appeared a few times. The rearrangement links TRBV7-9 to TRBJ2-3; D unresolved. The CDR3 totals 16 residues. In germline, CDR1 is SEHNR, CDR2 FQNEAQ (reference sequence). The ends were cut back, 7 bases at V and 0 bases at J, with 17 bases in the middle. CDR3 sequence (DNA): TGTGCCAGCATCCACTTCCTCGGTAGTAGCACAGATACGCAGTATTTT. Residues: CASIHFLGSSTDTQYF.

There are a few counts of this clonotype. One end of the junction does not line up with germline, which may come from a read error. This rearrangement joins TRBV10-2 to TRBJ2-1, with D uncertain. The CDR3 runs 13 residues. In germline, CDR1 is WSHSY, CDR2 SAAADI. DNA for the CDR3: TGCGCCAGCGGTGAGTCGAGTTACAATGAGCAGTTCTTC. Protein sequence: CASGESSYNEQFF.

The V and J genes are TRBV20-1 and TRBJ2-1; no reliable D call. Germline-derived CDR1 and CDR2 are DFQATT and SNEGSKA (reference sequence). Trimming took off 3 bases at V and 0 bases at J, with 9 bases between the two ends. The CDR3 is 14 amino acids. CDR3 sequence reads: CSARKSSSYNEQFF. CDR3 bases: TGCAGTGCTAGGAAAAGCAGCTCCTACAATGAGCAGTTCTTC.

The CDR3 loop is CSARDLGGGGEQYF. DNA of the CDR3: TGCAGTGCTAGAGATTTAGGAGGGGGTGGCGAGCAGTACTTC. The chain has TRBV20-1 and TRBJ2-7; D is possibly TRBD1 or TRBD2 (6 bases each). CDR3 length equals 14 residues. Trimming removed 0 bases from V and 6 bases from J, with 15 bases in between. Germline CDR1 reads DFQATT; CDR2 reads SNEGSKA (reference sequence).

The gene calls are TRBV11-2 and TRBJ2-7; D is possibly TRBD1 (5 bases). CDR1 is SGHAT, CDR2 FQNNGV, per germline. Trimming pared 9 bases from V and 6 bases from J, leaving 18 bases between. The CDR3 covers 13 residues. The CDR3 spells CASWNFRASEQYF. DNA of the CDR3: TGTGCCAGTTGGAACTTCAGGGCCTCCGAGCAGTACTTC.

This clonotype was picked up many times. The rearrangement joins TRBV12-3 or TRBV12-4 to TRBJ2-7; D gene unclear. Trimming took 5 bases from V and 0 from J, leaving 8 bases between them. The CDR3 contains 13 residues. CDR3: CASSRTVSYEQYF. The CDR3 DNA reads TGTGCCAGCAGTCGGACGGTCTCCTACGAGCAGTACTTC.

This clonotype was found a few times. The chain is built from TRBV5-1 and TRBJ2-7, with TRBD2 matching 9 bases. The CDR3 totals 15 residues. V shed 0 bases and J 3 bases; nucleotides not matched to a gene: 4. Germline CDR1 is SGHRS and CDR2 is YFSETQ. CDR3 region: CASSLVSSGDYEQYF. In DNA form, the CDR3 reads TGCGCCAGCAGCTTGGTGTCTAGCGGGGACTACGAGCAGTACTTC.

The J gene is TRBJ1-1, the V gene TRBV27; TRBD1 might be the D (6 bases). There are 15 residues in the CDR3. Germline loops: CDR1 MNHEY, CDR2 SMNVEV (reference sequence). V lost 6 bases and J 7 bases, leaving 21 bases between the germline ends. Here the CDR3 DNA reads TGTGCCAGCAGGACTCAACAGGGAGGGGGAATTGAAGCTTTCTTT. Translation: CASRTQQGGGIEAFF.

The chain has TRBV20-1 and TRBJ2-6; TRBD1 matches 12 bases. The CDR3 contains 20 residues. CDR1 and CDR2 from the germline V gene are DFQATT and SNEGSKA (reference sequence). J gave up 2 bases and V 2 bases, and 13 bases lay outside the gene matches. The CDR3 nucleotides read TGCAGTGCTAGACAGCCGGCCGGGACAGGGGGCATCGCTGGGGCCAACGTCCTGACTTTC. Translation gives CSARQPAGTGGIAGANVLTF.

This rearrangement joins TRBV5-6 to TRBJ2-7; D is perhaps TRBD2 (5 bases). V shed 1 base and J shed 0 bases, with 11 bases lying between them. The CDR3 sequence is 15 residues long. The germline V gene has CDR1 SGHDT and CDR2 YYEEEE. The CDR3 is CASSLRRRGSYEQYF. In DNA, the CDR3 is TGTGCCAGCAGCTTGAGGCGACGGGGCTCCTACGAGCAGTACTTC.

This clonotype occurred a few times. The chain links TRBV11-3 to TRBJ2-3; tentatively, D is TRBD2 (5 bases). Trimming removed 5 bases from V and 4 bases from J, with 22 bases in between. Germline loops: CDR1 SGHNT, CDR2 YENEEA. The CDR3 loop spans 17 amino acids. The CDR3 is CASSPPWANGDPDTQYF. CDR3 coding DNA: TGTGCCAGCAGCCCGCCGTGGGCTAACGGGGATCCAGATACGCAGTATTTT.

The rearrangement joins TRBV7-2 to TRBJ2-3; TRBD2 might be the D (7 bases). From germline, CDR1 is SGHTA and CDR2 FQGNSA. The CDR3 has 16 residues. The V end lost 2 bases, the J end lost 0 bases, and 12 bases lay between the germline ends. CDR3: CASSLSWGGSTDTQYF. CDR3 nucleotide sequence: TGTGCCAGCAGCTTATCTTGGGGGGGCAGCACAGATACGCAGTATTTT.

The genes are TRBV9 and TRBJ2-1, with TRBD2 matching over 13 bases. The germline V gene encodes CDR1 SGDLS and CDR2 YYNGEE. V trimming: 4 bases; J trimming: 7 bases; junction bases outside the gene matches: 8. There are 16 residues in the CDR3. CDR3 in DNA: TGTGCCAGCAGCAGACGGACTAGCGGGAGTGGGAATGAGCAGTTCTTC. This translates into CASSRRTSGSGNEQFF.

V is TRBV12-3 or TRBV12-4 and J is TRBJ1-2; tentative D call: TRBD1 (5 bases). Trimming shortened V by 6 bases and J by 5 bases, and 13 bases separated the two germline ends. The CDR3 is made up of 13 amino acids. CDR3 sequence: CASSQTGVYGYTF. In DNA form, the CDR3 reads TGTGCCAGCAGCCAAACGGGGGTGTATGGCTACACCTTC.

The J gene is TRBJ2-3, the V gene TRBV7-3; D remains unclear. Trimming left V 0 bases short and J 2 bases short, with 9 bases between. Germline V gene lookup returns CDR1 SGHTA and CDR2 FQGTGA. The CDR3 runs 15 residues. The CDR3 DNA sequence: TGTGCCAGCAGCTTAACTAGTGCTACCACAGATACGCAGTATTTT. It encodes CASSLTSATTDTQYF.

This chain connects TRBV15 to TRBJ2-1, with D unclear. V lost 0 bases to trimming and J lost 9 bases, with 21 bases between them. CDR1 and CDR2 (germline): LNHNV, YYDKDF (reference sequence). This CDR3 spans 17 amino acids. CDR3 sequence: CATSRDIVVVGSGEQFF. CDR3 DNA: TGTGCCACCAGCAGAGATATTGTTGTAGTAGGTTCGGGTGAGCAGTTCTTC.